This T cell receptor (beta chain) came from a study of patients and donors after allogeneic stem cell transplantation. In TCRdb, the RT-PCR reads were re-called with MiXCR into one record per CDR3 protein. The table lists about a million distinct CDR3 sequences, approximately 18% of them singletons. The V and J ends lost 8 bases and 7 bases, in that order; junction bases with no gene match: 13. There are 15 residues in the CDR3. This sequence originates from a human donor who was either an allogeneic HSCT recipient or a stem cell or donor lymphocyte infusion donor (not recorded which). It is not recorded whose cells these are; they may come from a transplant donor. What was sequenced was blood, either unsorted or a sorted T cell fraction (not recorded which). This chain connects TRBV12-3 or TRBV12-4 to TRBJ2-1; 8 positions agree with TRBD2. The CDR3: CASGIFGGAFNEQFF. The CDR3 nucleotides read TGTGCCAGCGGCATTTTCGGGGGGGCGTTTAATGAGCAGTTCTTC.